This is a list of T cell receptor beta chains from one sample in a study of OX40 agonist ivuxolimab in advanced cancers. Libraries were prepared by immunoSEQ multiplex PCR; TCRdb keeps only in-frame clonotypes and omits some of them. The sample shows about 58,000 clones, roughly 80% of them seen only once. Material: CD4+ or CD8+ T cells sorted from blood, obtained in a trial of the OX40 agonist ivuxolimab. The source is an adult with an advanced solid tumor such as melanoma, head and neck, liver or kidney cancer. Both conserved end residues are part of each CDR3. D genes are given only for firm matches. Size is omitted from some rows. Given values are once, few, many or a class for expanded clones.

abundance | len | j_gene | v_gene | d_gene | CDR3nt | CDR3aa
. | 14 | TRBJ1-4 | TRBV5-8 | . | TGTGCCAGCAGCTTAGGCCAGACTAATGAAAAACTGTTTTTT | CASSLGQTNEKLFF
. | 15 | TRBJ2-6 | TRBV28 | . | TGTGCCAGCAGGGGGAATCCACCCGGGGCCAACGTCCTGACTTTC | CASRGNPPGANVLTF
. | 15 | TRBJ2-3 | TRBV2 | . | TGTGCCAGCAGTGCCCAGGGGCTGGAGGCAGATACGCAGTATTTT | CASSAQGLEADTQYF
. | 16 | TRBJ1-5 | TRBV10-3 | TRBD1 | TGTGCCATCAGAGGTGGGACAGGGGATAGCAATCAGCCCCAGCATTTT | CAIRGGTGDSNQPQHF
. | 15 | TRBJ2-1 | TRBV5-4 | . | TGTGCCAGCAGCTTAATCGGGGGGCCAAGGAATGAGCAGTTCTTC | CASSLIGGPRNEQFF
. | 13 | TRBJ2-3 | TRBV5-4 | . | TGTGCCAGCAGCTTGTCGGTGGGAGATACGCAGTATTTT | CASSLSVGDTQYF
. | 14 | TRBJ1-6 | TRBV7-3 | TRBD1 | TGTGCCAGCAGCTTACAGGGGGCTGATTCACCCCTCCACTTT | CASSLQGADSPLHF
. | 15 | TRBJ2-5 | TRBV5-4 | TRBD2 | TGTGCCAGCAGCTTGCAGCTAGCGGGGGGAGAGACCCAGTACTTC | CASSLQLAGGETQYF
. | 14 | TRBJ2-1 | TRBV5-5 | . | TGTGCCAGCAGCTTGGCGGGACTCCTTGGGGAGCAGTTCTTC | CASSLAGLLGEQFF
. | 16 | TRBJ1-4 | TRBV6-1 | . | TGTGCCAGCAGTGCGTCGGGGGGATGGGGCGGTGAAAAACTGTTTTTT | CASSASGGWGGEKLFF
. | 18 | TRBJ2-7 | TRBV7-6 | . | TGTGCCAGCAGCTTAGGGACACATTTAGACCCCAACGCCTACGAGCAGTACTTC | CASSLGTHLDPNAYEQYF
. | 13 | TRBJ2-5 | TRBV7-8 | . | TGTGCCAGCAGCTTAAATAGCATGAGGACCCAGTACTTC | CASSLNSMRTQYF
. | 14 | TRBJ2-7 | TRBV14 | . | TGTGCCAGCAGCCAAGACCCGGGCTCCTACGAGCAGTACTTC | CASSQDPGSYEQYF
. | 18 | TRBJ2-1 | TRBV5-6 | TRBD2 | TGTGCCAGCAGCTTGTTTGCCCGTGATAGCGGGGACGGGGATGAGCAGTTCTTC | CASSLFARDSGDGDEQFF
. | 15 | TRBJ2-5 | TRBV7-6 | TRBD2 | TGTGCCAGCAGCTTAGCGGGACTAGCGGAAGAGACCCAGTACTTC | CASSLAGLAEETQYF
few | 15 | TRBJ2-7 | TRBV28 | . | TGTGCCAGCGCCGGTTGGACGTCGGACAACTACGAGCAGTACTTC | CASAGWTSDNYEQYF
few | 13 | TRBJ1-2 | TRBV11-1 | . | TGTGCCAGCAGCTTCCGGCGTTTTGAAGGCTACACCTTC | CASSFRRFEGYTF
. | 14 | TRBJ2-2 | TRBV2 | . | TGTGCCACCCCCGGGGGCCCGAACACCGGGGAGCTGTTTTTT | CATPGGPNTGELFF